The 18 T cell receptor beta chains below were found in one sample sequenced in a study of T cells after yellow fever vaccination. Each CDR3 protein is one row after TCRdb ran MiXCR on the 5' RACE reads. The table lists over 110,000 distinct CDR3 sequences, roughly 8.2% of them singletons. The input for sequencing was CD4+ T cells sorted from PBMCs, taken 5 days after the yellow fever booster vaccination. The source is a man aged 25 to 40 who received the YFV17D yellow fever vaccine.

This chain joins TRBV10-3 and TRBJ2-7, with D unresolved. The CDR3 is made up of 13 amino acids. Trimming cost V 4 bases and J 4 bases, with 11 bases left between them. Germline V gene lookup returns CDR1 ENHRY and CDR2 SYGVKD. The CDR3 DNA sequence: TGTGCCATCAGTGGAATATCAGGATACGAGCAGTACTTC. As protein: CAISGISGYEQYF.

This clonotype has ten or more counts. V is TRBV24-1 and J is TRBJ2-2; TRBD1 might be the D (5 bases). With 6 bases removed from V and 0 bases from J, the gap between germline ends came to 13 bases. The germline V gene has CDR1 KGHDR and CDR2 SFDVKD. This CDR3 contains 16 residues. CDR3 protein: CATSRGGSANTGELFF. CDR3 sequence (DNA): TGTGCCACCAGTAGGGGCGGTTCTGCGAACACCGGGGAGCTGTTTTTT.

This clonotype came up many times. The chain combines TRBV6-2 or TRBV6-3 with TRBJ2-7; D not resolved. The CDR3 is 16 residues long. With 5 bases removed from V and 3 bases from J, the gap between germline ends came to 20 bases. Germline values: CDR1 MNHEY, CDR2 SVGEGT. DNA of the CDR3: TGTGCCAGCAGTGAGGCGGTGGACGCGCCCGACTACGAGCAGTACTTC. Protein sequence: CASSEAVDAPDYEQYF.

This clonotype was recorded many times. V and J are TRBV7-2 and TRBJ2-4, with 10 bases aligning to TRBD1. The CDR3 runs to 17 residues. Trimming removed 1 base from V and 7 bases from J; junction bases left unmatched: 10. From germline, CDR1 is SGHTA and CDR2 FQGNSA. In DNA form, the CDR3 reads TGTGCCAGCAGCTTAGTGGCGACAGGGGGCGCATATAACATTCAGTACTTC. This translates into CASSLVATGGAYNIQYF.

In its sample, this clonotype was seen many times. The chain is built from TRBV20-1 and TRBJ1-5, with D hard to call. The CDR3 runs 12 residues. CDR1 and CDR2 from the germline V gene are DFQATT and SNEGSKA (reference sequence). V was trimmed by 3 bases and J by 5 bases, leaving 8 bases between them. The CDR3: CSASYGDQPQHF. DNA for the CDR3: TGCAGTGCTAGTTACGGGGATCAGCCCCAGCATTTT.

This clonotype showed up many times. The J gene is TRBJ2-5, the V gene TRBV11-2; 7 bases agree with TRBD1. V was clipped by 1 base and J by 5 bases; unmatched bases: 10. Germline CDR1 SGHAT, CDR2 FQNNGV. CDR3 size: 16 residues. In DNA form, the CDR3 reads TGTGCCAGCAGCTTAGTGATGGGCGTGACAGGGGAGACCCAGTACTTC. This translates into CASSLVMGVTGETQYF.

This clonotype was counted ten times or more. The chain has TRBV18 and TRBJ2-2; 9 bases are shared with TRBD2. The germline CDR1 and CDR2 sequences are KGHSH and LQKENI. The CDR3 sequence is 17 residues long. Trimming at V came to 3 bases and at J to 3 bases, leaving 8 bases not matched to a gene. This chain's CDR3 is CASSPPSGTRDTGELFF. In DNA, the CDR3 is TGTGCCAGCTCACCTCCTAGCGGGACCCGGGACACCGGGGAGCTGTTTTTT.

This clonotype occurred many times. The rearrangement links TRBV5-1 to TRBJ2-3; 9 bases match TRBD1. V shed 3 bases, J shed 2 bases, and the junction held 4 bases outside the gene matches. This CDR3 is 15 amino acids long. Looked up from germline, CDR1 is SGHRS and CDR2 is YFSETQ. The CDR3 nucleotides are TGCGCCAGCAGCTCAGGGACAGGGAACACAGATACGCAGTATTTT. Encoded protein: CASSSGTGNTDTQYF.

In its sample, this clonotype was seen many times. The CDR3 DNA is TGTGCCAGCAGCTTGGAGGGACAGGGGCGAGGCTACACCTTC. Residues: CASSLEGQGRGYTF. The chain recombines TRBV5-4 with TRBJ1-2; TRBD1 agrees at 10 bases. V gave up 0 bases and J gave up 8 bases; unmatched junction bases: 4. This CDR3 is built from 14 residues. Looked up from germline, CDR1 is SGHNT and CDR2 is YYREEE (reference sequence).

This chain joins TRBV6-2 or TRBV6-3 and TRBJ2-5; D unclear. This CDR3 spans 14 amino acids. Germline loops: CDR1 MNHEY, CDR2 SVGEGT. Trimming cost V 8 bases and J 7 bases, with 20 bases left between them. The CDR3 reads CASLPWGDSGTQYF. CDR3 sequence (DNA): TGTGCCAGCTTGCCCTGGGGTGACTCGGGGACCCAGTACTTC.

This clonotype was detected ten times or more. The chain links TRBV7-2 to TRBJ2-5; 10 bases are shared with TRBD2. The germline CDR1 and CDR2 sequences are SGHTA and FQGNSA. J gave up 4 bases and V 6 bases, and 5 bases lay outside the gene matches. The CDR3 consists of 14 residues. CDR3 nucleotides: TGTGCCAGCAGTGTGGCTAGCGGGAGAGAGACCCAGTACTTC. Its protein product is CASSVASGRETQYF.

The table lists this clonotype with many counts. The genes are TRBV5-1 and TRBJ2-1; D unclear. Germline CDR1 reads SGHRS; CDR2 reads YFSETQ. The CDR3 covers 14 residues. The V and J ends lost 0 bases and 6 bases respectively, with 10 bases between them. The CDR3 is CASSLASVPNEQFF. DNA for the CDR3: TGCGCCAGCAGCTTGGCGTCCGTTCCCAATGAGCAGTTCTTC.

This clonotype was seen many times. The chain is built from TRBV29-1 and TRBJ2-5, with D tentatively TRBD2 (5 bases). Germline CDR1 is SQVTM and CDR2 is ANQGSEA. With 4 bases removed from V and 9 bases from J, the gap between germline ends came to 6 bases. The CDR3 totals 9 residues. CDR3 loop: CSVGEPQYF. CDR3 nucleotides: TGCAGCGTTGGGGAGCCCCAGTACTTC. The full variable domain, with the rest looked up from reference TRBV29-1 and TRBJ2-5, is SAVISQKPSRDICQRGTSLTIQCQVDSQVTMMFWYRQQPGQSLTLIATANQGSEATYESGFVIDKFPISRPNLTFSTLTVSNMSPEDSSIYLCSVGEPQYFGPGTRLLVL.

This clonotype was recorded at least ten times. The chain is built from TRBV5-6 and TRBJ2-1, with 7 bases aligning to TRBD1. J gave up 5 bases and V 4 bases, and 6 bases lay outside the gene matches. CDR3 size: 14 residues. The germline V gene has CDR1 SGHDT and CDR2 YYEEEE. The CDR3 reads CASSRDSSNNEQFF. The CDR3 DNA reads TGTGCCAGCAGCCGGGACAGCAGTAACAATGAGCAGTTCTTC.

As for this clonotype: Possible read error: a much larger clone is one base away. This sequence joins TRBV9 and TRBJ1-1; D gene uncertain. The CDR3 has 13 amino acids. The V gene's germline CDR1 is SGDLS and CDR2 YYNGEE. The CDR3 region has the DNA TGTGCCAGCCGCGTACGGCAGGACACTGAAGCTTTCTTT. It translates to CASRVRQDTEAFF.

This clonotype was detected many times. The chain joins TRBV10-2 to TRBJ2-1, with TRBD2 matching over 8 bases. CDR1 and CDR2 from the germline V gene are WSHSY and SAAADI. The junction had 5 bases not matched to a gene; V was cut back by 7 bases and J by 0 bases. This CDR3 is 15 amino acids long. The CDR3 nucleotides are TGCGCCAGCACCGTAGCGGGGAGCTCCTACAATGAGCAGTTCTTC. Amino acid sequence: CASTVAGSSYNEQFF.

This clonotype occurred many times. This chain connects TRBV24-1 to TRBJ2-3; 9 nucleotides line up with TRBD1. This CDR3 contains 17 residues. Germline assignment: CDR1 KGHDR and CDR2 SFDVKD. The V gene end was trimmed by 5 bases and the J gene end by 0 bases; junction bases not matched to a gene: 8. CDR3 sequence (DNA): TGTGCCACCAGTGCTACAGGGGGCGATACTAGCACAGATACGCAGTATTTT. It codes for CATSATGGDTSTDTQYF.

This clonotype showed up many times. The V and J genes are TRBV23-1 and TRBJ2-5, with D possibly called TRBD1 or TRBD2 (5 bases each). TRBV23-1 is an ORF for which the function is uncertain. The V end was cut by 10 bases, the J end by 2 bases, with 17 bases between. The CDR3 is 14 amino acids. CDR3 residues: CATHGRDGQETQYF. CDR3 coding DNA: TGCGCCACCCACGGTCGGGACGGACAAGAGACCCAGTACTTC.